This T cell receptor beta chain was captured by sequencing in a study of blood T cell repertoires in COVID-19. For the study at large: Samples representing acute and convalescent COVID-19 were sourced from the United States, Italy and Spain. T cells, B-cell-depleted T cells, or PBMCs supplied cDNA or gDNA.

V was pared by 5 bases and J by 4 bases, with 12 bases between. This CDR3 region has 13 residues. Germline CDR1 and CDR2: SNHLY and FYNNEI. Authors' methods: Using reference gene primer amplification, nucleated cell counts were estimated. Repertoires were generated with immunoSEQ multiplex PCR, while TCRdb's copy carries only in-frame clones and drops some. V and J calls and clone size are as listed in that table; D and trimming were resolved from the DNA. The table records some 250,000 clones, around 90% of them present only once. The TCR sequence derives from a man between 60 and 75 years old who had recovered from COVID-19. V usage is TRBV2 and J usage is TRBJ2-7; D is perhaps TRBD1 (6 bases). The specimen was peripheral blood. CDR3 protein: CASSIGQRYEQYV. Written as DNA, the CDR3 is TGTGCCAGCAGTATCGGACAGCGGTACGAGCAGTACGTC.